This record concerns one T cell receptor beta chain sequence. No more than 2 weeks before study entry, exposed participants had met a case of COVID-19. This CDR3 region has 14 residues. Trimming shortened V by 6 bases and J by 5 bases, and 15 bases separated the two germline ends. Looked up from germline, CDR1 is SGHNT and CDR2 is YYREEE (reference sequence). This sample is drawn from a study of blood T cell repertoires in COVID-19. At the level of the study: Samples came from the United States, Italy and Spain, spanning acute and convalescent COVID-19. T cells, B-cell-depleted T cells, or PBMCs provided the cDNA or gDNA that served as material.

In the authors' methods: Using reference gene primer amplification, nucleated cell counts were estimated. Libraries were prepared by immunoSEQ multiplex PCR; TCRdb keeps only in-frame clonotypes and omits some of them. That table gives V, J and clone size, and the DNA gave D and trimming. Of around 400,000 clones in the sample, about 89% are singletons; the top ten hold roughly 0.9%. The specimen was PBMCs or T cells enriched from blood (not recorded which). The TCR originated in a woman aged 40 to 49 who had been exposed to COVID-19. The chain employs TRBV5-4 and TRBJ2-1; no definite D call. CDR3 in amino acids: CASNPGEKHNEQFF. CDR3 coding DNA: TGTGCCAGCAACCCCGGAGAGAAACACAATGAGCAGTTCTTC.